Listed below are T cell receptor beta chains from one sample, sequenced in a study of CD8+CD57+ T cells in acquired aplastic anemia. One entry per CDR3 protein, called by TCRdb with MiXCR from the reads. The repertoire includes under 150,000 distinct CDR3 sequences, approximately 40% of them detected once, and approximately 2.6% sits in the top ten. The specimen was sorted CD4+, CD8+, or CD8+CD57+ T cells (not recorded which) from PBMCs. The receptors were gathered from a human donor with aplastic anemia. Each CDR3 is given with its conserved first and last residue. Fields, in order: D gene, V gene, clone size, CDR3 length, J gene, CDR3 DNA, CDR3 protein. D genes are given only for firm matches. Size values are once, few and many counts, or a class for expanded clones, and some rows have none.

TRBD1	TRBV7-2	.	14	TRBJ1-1	TGTGCCAGCAGCTCCCGACAGGGGCGAACTGAAGCTTTCTTT	CASSSRQGRTEAFF
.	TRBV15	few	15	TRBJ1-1	TGTGCCACCGGGAGGGGGGATCGGGGGAACACTGAAGCTTTCTTT	CATGRGDRGNTEAFF
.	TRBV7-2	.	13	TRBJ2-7	TGTGCCAGCAGCTCGAACCCCCTCTACGAGCAGTACTTC	CASSSNPLYEQYF
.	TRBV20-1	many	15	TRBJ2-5	TGCAGTGCTAGTGGAGTAGCAAATAGGCAAGAGACCCAGTACTTC	CSASGVANRQETQYF
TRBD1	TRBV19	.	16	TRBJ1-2	TGTGCCAGTAGTATGTATCCGGGACAGGGAAACTATGGCTACACCTTC	CASSMYPGQGNYGYTF
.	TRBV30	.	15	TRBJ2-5	TGTGCCTGGAGTGTAAAATCCACGCGGCAAGAGACCCAGTACTTC	CAWSVKSTRQETQYF
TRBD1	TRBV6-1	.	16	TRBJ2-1	TGTGCCATCAGTGAAGCAAGAGGGGGCCGCTACAATGAGCAGTTCTTC	CAISEARGGRYNEQFF
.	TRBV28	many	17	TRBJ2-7	TGTGCCAGCAGTTCACCCCTCCTAGGGCAGGGGCTTTACGAGCAGTACTTC	CASSSPLLGQGLYEQYF
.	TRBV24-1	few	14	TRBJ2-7	TGTGCCAGCTCCCCCTACAGGAGCTCCTACGAGCAGTACTTC	CASSPYRSSYEQYF
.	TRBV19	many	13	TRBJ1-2	TGTGCCAGTAGTATAGAGAGTTTCTATGGCTACACCTTC	CASSIESFYGYTF
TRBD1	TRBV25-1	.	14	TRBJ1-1	TGTGCCAGCAGTAAAGACAGGGGGGGCACTGAAGCTTTCTTT	CASSKDRGGTEAFF
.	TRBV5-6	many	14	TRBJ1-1	TGTGCCAGCAGCTTGGTGAGGGCGAACACTGAAGCTTTCTTT	CASSLVRANTEAFF
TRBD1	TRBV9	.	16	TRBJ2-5	TGTGCCAGCAGCTTGAGACCGGGACAGGGCCAAGAGACCCAGTACTTC	CASSLRPGQGQETQYF
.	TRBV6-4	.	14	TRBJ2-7	TGTGCCAGCAGTGTACAACAGGGTTCCTACGAGCAGTACTTC	CASSVQQGSYEQYF
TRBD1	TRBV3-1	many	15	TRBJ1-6	TGTGCCAGCAGCCACTTGGGACAGGGATCTTCACCCCTCCACTTT	CASSHLGQGSSPLHF
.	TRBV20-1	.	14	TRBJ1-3	TGCAGTGCTAGAGATACAGTAGGTGGAAACACCATATATTTT	CSARDTVGGNTIYF
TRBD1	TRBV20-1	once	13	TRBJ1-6	TGCAGTGCTGCGCGACAGGGGGATTCACCCCTCCACTTT	CSAARQGDSPLHF
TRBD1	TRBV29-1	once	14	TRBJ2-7	TGCAGCGTGACAGGGGACACTCGCTCCTACGAGCAGTACTTC	CSVTGDTRSYEQYF
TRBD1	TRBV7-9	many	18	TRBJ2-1	TGTGCCAGCAGCTTTCGCCGGCTTGGACAGGGGACTTACAATGAGCAGTTCTTC	CASSFRRLGQGTYNEQFF
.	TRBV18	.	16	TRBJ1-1	TGTGCCAGCTCACCTACGAGCGGGGGTGGGAACACTGAAGCTTTCTTT	CASSPTSGGGNTEAFF
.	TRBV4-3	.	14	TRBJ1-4	TGCGCCAGCAGTTGGGGCAGGGATAATGAAAAACTGTTTTTT	CASSWGRDNEKLFF
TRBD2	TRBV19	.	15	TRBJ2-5	TGTGCCAGTAGTATAGGTTACAGCGGGGGTGGGACCCAGTACTTC	CASSIGYSGGGTQYF
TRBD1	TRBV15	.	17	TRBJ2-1	TGTGCCACCAGCAGAGGAAACACAGGGGCCGCGTACAATGAGCAGTTCTTC	CATSRGNTGAAYNEQFF
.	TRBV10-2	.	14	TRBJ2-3	TGCGCCAGCGGTGTTGCGGAGGGTCCGGATACGCAGTATTTT	CASGVAEGPDTQYF
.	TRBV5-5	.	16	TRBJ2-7	TGTGCCAGCAGCCTCAGCTTGGCAGGGAGTTACTACGAGCAGTACTTC	CASSLSLAGSYYEQYF
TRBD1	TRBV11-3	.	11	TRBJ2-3	TGTGCCAGCAGTAAACAGGGGACCCAGTATTTT	CASSKQGTQYF
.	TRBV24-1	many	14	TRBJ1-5	TGTGCCACCAGTGACCAATACAGGAATCAGCCCCAGCATTTT	CATSDQYRNQPQHF
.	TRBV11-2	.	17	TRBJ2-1	TGTGCCAGCAGTCCTTATTCAGGGGGGGGATCCTACAATGAGCAGTTCTTC	CASSPYSGGGSYNEQFF
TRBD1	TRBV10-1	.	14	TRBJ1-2	TGCGCCAGGGGAGAAACAGGGGCCCGCTATGGCTACACCTTC	CARGETGARYGYTF
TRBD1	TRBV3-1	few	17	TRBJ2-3	TGTGCCAGCAGCTCACGACCGGGACAGGGGAGGGCAGATACGCAGTATTTT	CASSSRPGQGRADTQYF
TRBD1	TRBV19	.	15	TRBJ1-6	TGTGCCAGTAGTAGACAGGGGGCCCTTTATTCACCCCTCCACTTT	CASSRQGALYSPLHF
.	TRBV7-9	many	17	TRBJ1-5	TGTGCCAGCAGCTTGATGGGGGAACAGGGTCTCAATCAGCCCCAGCATTTT	CASSLMGEQGLNQPQHF
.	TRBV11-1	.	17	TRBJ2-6	TGTGCCAGCAGTCGGGGGCAGGGGCCCTTCAGGGCCAACGTCCTGACTTTC	CASSRGQGPFRANVLTF
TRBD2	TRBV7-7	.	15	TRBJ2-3	TGTGCTAGCAGCATGCTAGCGGCGGGCACAGATACGCAGTATTTT	CASSMLAAGTDTQYF
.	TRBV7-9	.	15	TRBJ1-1	TGTGCCAGCAGTCGAAGAAACCTCATGAACACTGAAGCTTTCTTT	CASSRRNLMNTEAFF
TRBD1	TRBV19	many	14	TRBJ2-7	TGTGCCAGTAGTATGGGACAGGGTGGGTACGAGCAGTACTTC	CASSMGQGGYEQYF
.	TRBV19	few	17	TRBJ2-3	TGTGCCAGTAGTATAGCCTCGACTGGTTCTAGCACAGATACGCAGTATTTT	CASSIASTGSSTDTQYF
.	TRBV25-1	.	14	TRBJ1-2	TGTGCCAGTACCCTGTTGACAGCTAACTATGGCTACACCTTC	CASTLLTANYGYTF
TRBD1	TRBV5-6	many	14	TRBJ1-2	TGTGCCAGCAGTAAAGGGACAGAAGATCGAGGCTACACCTTC	CASSKGTEDRGYTF
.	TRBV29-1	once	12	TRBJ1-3	TGCAGCGTTGGTAGGTCTGGAAACACCGTATATTTT	CSVGRSGNTVYF
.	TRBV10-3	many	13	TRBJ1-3	TGTGCCATCACCCGGGACATTGGAAACACCATATATTTT	CAITRDIGNTIYF
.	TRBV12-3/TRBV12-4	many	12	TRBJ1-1	TGTGCCAGCAGTGACGGGACGGTTGAAGCTTTCTTT	CASSDGTVEAFF
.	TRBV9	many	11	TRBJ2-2	TGTGCCAGCAGCGTAGGCCCCGAGCTGTTTTTT	CASSVGPELFF
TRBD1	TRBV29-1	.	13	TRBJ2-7	TGCAGCGTTGAAGGGGACAGGGCTGGGGAGCAGTACTTC	CSVEGDRAGEQYF
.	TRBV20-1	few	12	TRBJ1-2	TGCAGTGCGCAGATAACTAACTATGGCTACACCTTC	CSAQITNYGYTF
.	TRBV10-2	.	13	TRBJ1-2	TGCGCCAGCAGTGAGGGGGGGGCGGCTGGCTACACCTTC	CASSEGGAAGYTF
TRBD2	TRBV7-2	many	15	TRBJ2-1	TGTGCCAGCAGCTCACTAGCGGGCTCCTACAATGAGCAGTTCTTC	CASSSLAGSYNEQFF